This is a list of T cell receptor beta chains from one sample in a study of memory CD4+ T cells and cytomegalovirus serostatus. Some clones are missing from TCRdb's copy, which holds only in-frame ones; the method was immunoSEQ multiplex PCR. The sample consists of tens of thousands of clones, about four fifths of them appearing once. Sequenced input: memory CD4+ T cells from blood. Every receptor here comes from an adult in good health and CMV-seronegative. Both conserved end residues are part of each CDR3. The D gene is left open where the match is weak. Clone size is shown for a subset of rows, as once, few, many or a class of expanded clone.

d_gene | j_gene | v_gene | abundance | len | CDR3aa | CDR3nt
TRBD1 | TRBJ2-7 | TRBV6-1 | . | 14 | CASISGQGLYEQYF | TGTGCCAGCATTTCGGGACAGGGTCTCTACGAGCAGTACTTC
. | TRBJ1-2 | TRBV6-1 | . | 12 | CASSGLMDSYTF | TGTGCCAGCAGTGGGTTGATGGACTCCTACACCTTC
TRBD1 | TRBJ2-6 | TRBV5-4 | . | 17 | CASGQSRQGTGANVLTF | TGTGCCAGCGGACAGTCCCGACAGGGGACTGGGGCCAACGTCCTGACTTTC
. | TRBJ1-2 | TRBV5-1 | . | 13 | CASRPLLGDGYTF | TGCGCCAGCAGGCCGCTCTTGGGGGACGGCTACACCTTC
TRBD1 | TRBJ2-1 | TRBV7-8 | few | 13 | CASSLQGRDEQFF | TGTGCCAGCAGCCTACAGGGGAGAGATGAGCAGTTCTTC
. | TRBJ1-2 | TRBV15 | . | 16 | CATRGREGEPNYGYTF | TGTGCCACCAGAGGGAGAGAAGGGGAACCGAACTATGGCTACACCTTC
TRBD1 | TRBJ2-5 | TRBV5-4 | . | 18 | CASRPTGTGRVQQETQYF | TGTGCCAGCAGACCGACCGGGACAGGGAGGGTCCAACAAGAGACCCAGTACTTC
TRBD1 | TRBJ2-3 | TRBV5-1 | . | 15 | CASSQGGTGYDTQYF | TGCGCCAGCAGCCAAGGCGGGACAGGGTACGATACGCAGTATTTT
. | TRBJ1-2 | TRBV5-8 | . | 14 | CASSLARANYGYTF | TGTGCCAGCAGCTTGGCCAGAGCTAACTATGGCTACACCTTC
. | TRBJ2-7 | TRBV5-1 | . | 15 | CASSLRPGASYEQYF | TGCGCCAGCAGCTTGAGGCCAGGGGCTTCCTACGAGCAGTACTTC
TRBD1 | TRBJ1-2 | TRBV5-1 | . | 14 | CASSAGGATYGYTF | TGCGCCAGCAGCGCAGGGGGCGCGACCTATGGCTACACCTTC
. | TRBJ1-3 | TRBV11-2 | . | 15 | CASSFRLFSGNTIYF | TGTGCCAGCAGCTTTCGGTTATTCTCTGGAAACACCATATATTTT
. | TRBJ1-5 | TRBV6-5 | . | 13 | CASSRARNQPQHF | TGTGCCAGCAGTCGCGCAAGGAATCAGCCCCAGCATTTT
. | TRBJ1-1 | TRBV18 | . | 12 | CASSPLRREAFF | TGTGCCAGCTCCCCCCTGCGACGTGAAGCTTTCTTT
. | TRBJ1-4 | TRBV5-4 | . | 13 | CASSRGDSKKLFF | TGTGCCAGCAGTCGAGGTGACTCGAAGAAACTGTTTTTT
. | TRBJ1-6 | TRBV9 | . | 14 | CASSAFDVGSPLHF | TGTGCCAGCAGCGCCTTTGATGTGGGGTCACCCCTCCACTTT
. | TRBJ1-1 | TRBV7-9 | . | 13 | CASSLPHHTEAFF | TGTGCCAGCAGCCTACCCCACCACACTGAAGCTTTCTTT
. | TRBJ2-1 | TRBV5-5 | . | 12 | CASSLVGQWQFF | TGTGCCAGCAGCTTGGTGGGCCAGTGGCAGTTCTTC
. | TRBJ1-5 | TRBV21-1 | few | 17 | CASTCSKRPYSNQPQHF | TGTGCCAGCACCTGTAGTAAGAGACCTTATAGCAATCAGCCCCAGCATTTT
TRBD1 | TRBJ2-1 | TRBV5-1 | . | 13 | CASSYLQGVRQFF | TGCGCCAGCAGCTACCTTCAGGGGGTTAGGCAGTTCTTC
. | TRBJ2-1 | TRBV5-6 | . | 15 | CASSLYATSYNEQFF | TGTGCCAGCAGCTTGTATGCCACCTCCTACAATGAGCAGTTCTTC
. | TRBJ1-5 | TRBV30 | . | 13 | CAWSSGENQPQHF | TGTGCCTGGAGTTCAGGGGAAAATCAGCCCCAGCATTTT
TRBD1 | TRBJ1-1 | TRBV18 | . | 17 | CASSPPRTGRGDTEAFF | TGTGCCAGCTCACCACCCCGGACAGGGCGAGGCGACACTGAAGCTTTCTTT
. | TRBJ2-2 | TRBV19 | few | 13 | CASRPTGSGELFF | TGTGCCAGTAGACCCACGGGGTCCGGGGAGCTGTTTTTT
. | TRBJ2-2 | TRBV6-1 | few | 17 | CASSEGVGGAAPGSCFF | .
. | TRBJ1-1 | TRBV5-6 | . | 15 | CASSSLPRARTEAFF | TGTGCCAGCAGCTCTCTTCCCAGGGCGCGAACTGAAGCTTTCTTT
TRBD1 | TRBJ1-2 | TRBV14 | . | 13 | CASSQVRGQRYTF | TGTGCCAGCAGCCAAGTAAGGGGACAGCGATACACCTTC
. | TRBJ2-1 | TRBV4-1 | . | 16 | CASSQPTRGTYNEQFF | TGCGCCAGCAGCCAACCAACCAGGGGGACTTACAATGAGCAGTTCTTC
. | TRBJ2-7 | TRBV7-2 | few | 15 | CASSLLDFAGYEQYF | TGTGCCAGCAGCTTGCTAGACTTTGCCGGCTACGAGCAGTACTTC
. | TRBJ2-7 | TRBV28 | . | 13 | CASSLSAGIEQYF | TGTGCCAGCAGTTTATCGGCAGGGATCGAACAGTACTTC
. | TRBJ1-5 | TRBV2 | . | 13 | CASSESRNQPQHF | TGTGCCAGCAGTGAATCGCGCAATCAGCCCCAGCATTTT
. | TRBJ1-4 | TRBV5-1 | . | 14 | CASSATNKNEKLFF | TGCGCCAGCAGCGCGACAAACAAAAATGAAAAACTGTTTTTT
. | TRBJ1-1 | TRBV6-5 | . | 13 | CASSYSGVTEAFF | TGTGCCAGCAGTTACTCAGGGGTCACTGAAGCTTTCTTT
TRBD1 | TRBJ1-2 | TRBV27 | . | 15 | CASRGQGGGWSGYTF | TGTGCCAGCAGGGGACAGGGGGGCGGTTGGTCTGGCTACACCTTC
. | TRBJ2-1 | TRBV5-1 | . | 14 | CASSLPSRSNEQFF | TGCGCCAGCAGCTTGCCCAGCCGGTCCAATGAGCAGTTCTTC
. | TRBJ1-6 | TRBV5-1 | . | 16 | CASSWGTNSYNSPLHF | TGCGCCAGCAGCTGGGGGACTAATTCCTATAATTCACCCCTCCACTTT
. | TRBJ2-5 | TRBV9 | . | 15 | CASSGGGGLQETQYF | TGTGCCAGCAGCGGGGGAGGGGGCCTCCAAGAGACCCAGTACTTC
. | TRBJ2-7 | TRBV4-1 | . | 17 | CASSQGPFPTAIYEQYF | TGCGCCAGCAGCCAAGGGCCCTTTCCGACAGCCATCTACGAGCAGTACTTC
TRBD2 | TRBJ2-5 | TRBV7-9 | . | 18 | CASSIPKLAGGLLETQYF | TGTGCCAGCAGCATACCAAAATTAGCGGGGGGCCTTCTGGAGACCCAGTACTTC
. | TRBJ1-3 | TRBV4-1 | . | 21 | CASSQGAFRAGLHSLERTIYF | TGCGCCAGCAGCCAGGGGGCCTTCAGAGCGGGGTTGCATTCTCTGGAAAGGACCATATATTTT
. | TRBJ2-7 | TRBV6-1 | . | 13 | CASSEVWGYEQYF | TGTGCCAGCAGTGAAGTATGGGGATACGAGCAGTACTTC
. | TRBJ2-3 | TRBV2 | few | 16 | CASQIRAATLTDTQYF | TGTGCCAGCCAAATCCGGGCCGCGACATTAACAGATACGCAGTATTTT
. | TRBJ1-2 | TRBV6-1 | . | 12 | CASSVTAGGYTF | TGTGCCAGCAGTGTGACAGCGGGTGGCTACACCTTC
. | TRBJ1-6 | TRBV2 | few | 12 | CASCQNNSPLHF | TGTGCCAGCTGCCAAAATAATTCACCCCTCCACTTT
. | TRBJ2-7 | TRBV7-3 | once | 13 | CASSPAAGYEQYF | TGTGCCAGCAGCCCGGCCGCAGGTTACGAGCAGTACTTC
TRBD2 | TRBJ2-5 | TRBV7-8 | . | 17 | CASSLGLAGGSRETQYF | TGTGCCAGCAGCTTGGGACTAGCGGGAGGGTCAAGAGAGACCCAGTACTTC
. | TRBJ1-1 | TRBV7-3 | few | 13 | CASSLQGNTEAFF | TGTGCCAGCAGCTTACAGGGGAACACTGAAGCTTTCTTT
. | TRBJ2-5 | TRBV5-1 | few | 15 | CASSFRQGGEGTQYF | TGCGCCAGCAGCTTCAGGCAGGGGGGCGAGGGGACCCAGTACTTC
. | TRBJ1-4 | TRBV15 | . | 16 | CATSRDGKGWGEKLFF | TGTGCCACCAGCAGAGATGGCAAGGGATGGGGTGAAAAACTGTTTTTT
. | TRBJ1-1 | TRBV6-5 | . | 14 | CASSYSSSNTEAFF | TGTGCCAGCAGTTACTCTTCCTCGAACACTGAAGCTTTCTTT
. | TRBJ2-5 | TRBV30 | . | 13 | CAWSVGGMETQYF | TGTGCCTGGAGTGTAGGGGGTATGGAGACCCAGTACTTC
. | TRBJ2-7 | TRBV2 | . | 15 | CASSQWARALYEQYF | TGTGCCAGCAGCCAGTGGGCCAGGGCCCTATACGAGCAGTACTTC
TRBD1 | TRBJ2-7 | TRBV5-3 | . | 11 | CAGDRGLEQYF | TGTGCCGGGGACAGGGGCCTCGAGCAGTACTTC
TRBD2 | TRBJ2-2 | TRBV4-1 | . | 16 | CASSRGLALNTGELFF | TGCGCCAGCAGCCGGGGACTAGCGCTGAACACCGGGGAGCTGTTTTTT
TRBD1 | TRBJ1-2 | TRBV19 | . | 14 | CASSMTGTGDGYTF | TGTGCCAGTAGTATGACCGGGACAGGGGATGGCTACACCTTC
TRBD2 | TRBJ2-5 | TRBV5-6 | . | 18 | CASTYYGLAGGGRETQYF | TGTGCCAGCACCTATTATGGGCTAGCGGGAGGAGGCAGAGAGACCCAGTACTTC
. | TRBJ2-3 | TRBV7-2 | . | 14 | CASSPNGRTDTQYF | TGTGCCAGCAGCCCTAACGGGCGGACAGATACGCAGTATTTT
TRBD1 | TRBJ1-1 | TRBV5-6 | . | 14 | CASSLGTGGTEAFF | TGTGCCAGCAGCCTGGGGACAGGGGGGACTGAAGCTTTCTTT
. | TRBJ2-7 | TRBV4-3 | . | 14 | CASSQALEGHEQYF | TGCGCCAGCAGCCAAGCCCTCGAGGGCCACGAGCAGTACTTC
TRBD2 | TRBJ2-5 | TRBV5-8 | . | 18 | CASSLALAGGQYQETQYF | TGTGCCAGCAGCTTGGCGCTAGCGGGGGGACAATACCAAGAGACCCAGTACTTC